This T cell receptor beta chain derives from a study of T cells in Graves' hyperthyroidism and ophthalmopathy. The CDR3 regions of TCR beta were amplified from RNA transcripts. First-round RT-PCR targeting the TCR CDR3 was performed with the HTBI primer set. Via MiXCR, TCRdb re-called the multiplex PCR reads, giving one row per CDR3 protein. Altogether 250,000 or so distinct CDR3 sequences are present, 14% to 15% being singletons, with the ten largest covering roughly 13%. The CDR3 loop spans 15 amino acids. Germline CDR1 and CDR2: MDHEN and SYDVKM. Uncontrolled infection, other autoimmune disease, pregnancy or lactation led to exclusion. More than 9.5 ml fresh peripheral blood yielded the PBMCs.

This clonotype was obtained from a woman between 35 and 50 years old with Graves' hyperthyroidism that later progressed to Graves' ophthalmopathy. Sequenced material: blood. The gene calls are TRBV28 and TRBJ1-5; 10 bases are a match to TRBD1. This chain's CDR3 is CGSRTGGRRNQPQHF. DNA for the CDR3: TGTGGTAGCAGGACAGGGGGGCGACGCAATCAGCCCCAGCATTTT.